Shown below are 17 T cell receptor beta chains from a single sample sequenced in a study of T cell responses to AZD1222 COVID-19 vaccine. Assay: immunoSEQ multiplex PCR; the TCRdb copy retains only in-frame clones and omits some. Here the sample spans about 99,000 clones, roughly 88% being singletons. The sequencing used peripheral blood, collected on day 0 of AZD1222 vaccination. These receptors were collected from an adult in good health.

This sequence joins TRBV29-1 and TRBJ2-7, with TRBD1 identical over 10 bases. CDR1 is SQVTM, CDR2 ANQGSEA, per germline. The CDR3 length is 15 residues. Germline trimming cut 7 bases from V and 4 bases from J; bases unmatched to any gene: 13. CDR3 sequence reads: CSASTGGATKYEQYF. DNA for the CDR3: TGCAGCGCATCGACAGGGGGCGCAACCAAATACGAGCAGTACTTC.

The rearrangement uses TRBV27 and TRBJ2-7; D unresolved. V lost 3 bases to trimming and J lost 1 base, with 10 bases between them. Germline values: CDR1 MNHEY, CDR2 SMNVEV (reference sequence). This CDR3 region has 14 residues. The chain's CDR3 is CASSFVSRSYEQYF. CDR3 in DNA: TGTGCCAGCAGTTTCGTTTCCAGGTCCTACGAGCAGTACTTC.

In the case of this clone: Other DNA sequences from this sample encode an identical CDR3 as well. The chain couples TRBV3-1 (or the pseudogene TRBV3-2) to TRBJ2-3, with D unresolved. The CDR3 covers 14 residues. Germline V CDR1 and CDR2: LGHDT, YNNKEL (reference sequence). Trimming took off 2 bases at V and 2 bases at J, with 8 bases between the two ends. CDR3 sequence (DNA): TGTGCCAGCAGCCAAACAAGCTCCACAGATACGCAGTATTTT. Its protein is CASSQTSSTDTQYF.

The V and J genes are TRBV5-1 and TRBJ1-4, with D tentatively TRBD1 (6 bases). V was cut by 5 bases and J by 5 bases, with 19 bases left in between. There are 16 residues in the CDR3. Looked up from germline, CDR1 is SGHRS and CDR2 is YFSETQ. This CDR3 reads CASRQRYGQPNEKLFF. DNA of the CDR3: TGCGCCAGCAGGCAACGTTATGGACAGCCGAATGAAAAACTGTTTTTT. The complete variable domain, with remaining parts taken from reference TRBV5-1 and TRBJ1-4, reads KAGVTQTPRYLIKTRGQQVTLSCSPISGHRSVSWYQQTPGQGLQFLFEYFSETQRNKGNFPGRFSGRQFSNSRSEMNVSTLELGDSALYLCASRQRYGQPNEKLFFGSGTQLSVL.

The chain joins TRBV9 to TRBJ2-1; 7 bases are a match to TRBD2. Trimming removed 0 bases from V and 10 bases from J; junction bases left unmatched: 7. Germline CDR1 is SGDLS and CDR2 is YYNGEE. CDR3 length: 14 amino acids. The CDR3 sequence: CASSVEWTRGEQFF. CDR3 coding DNA: TGTGCCAGCAGCGTAGAGTGGACTAGAGGCGAGCAGTTCTTC.

This chain uses TRBV27 with TRBJ2-1; D is uncertain. This CDR3 is 15 amino acids long. With 0 bases removed from V and 2 bases from J, the gap between germline ends came to 8 bases. Germline CDR1 MNHEY, CDR2 SMNVEV (reference sequence). CDR3 coding DNA: TGTGCCAGCAGTTTATCGAGACCCACCTACAATGAGCAGTTCTTC. Translating gives CASSLSRPTYNEQFF.

The genes are TRBV21-1 and TRBJ2-5; the listed D gene, TRBD2, was not tested against the DNA. TRBV21-1 is shown as a pseudogene. The CDR3 is 23 amino acids. The CDR3 nucleotides are TGTGCCAGCAGCATCAAATGGGGGGGACTAGCGGGAAATACTGGGAGGCCCCAAGAGACCCAGTACTTC. This sequence encodes CASSIKWGGLAGNTGRPQETQYF.

The chain recombines TRBV5-1 with TRBJ1-4; D remains ambiguous. The V gene lost 5 bases and the J gene lost 6 bases, with 11 bases spanning the gap. This CDR3 comprises 13 residues. Germline loops: CDR1 SGHRS, CDR2 YFSETQ. The CDR3 spells CASRNSGYEKLFF. CDR3 sequence (DNA): TGCGCCAGCAGAAACAGCGGGTATGAAAAACTGTTTTTT.

The gene calls are TRBV7-9 and TRBJ2-3, with TRBD2 matching over 10 bases. The CDR3 is 15 residues long. V gave up 6 bases and J gave up 0 bases; unmatched junction bases: 3. Germline V gene data show CDR1 as SEHNR and CDR2 as FQNEAQ (reference sequence). The CDR3 here is CASSRTSGSTDTQYF. The DNA for the CDR3 is TGTGCCAGCAGTCGGACTAGCGGTAGCACAGATACGCAGTATTTT.

V and J are TRBV19 and TRBJ2-5; 9 bases are shared with TRBD2. The CDR3 contains 15 residues. J gave up 4 bases and V 5 bases, and 8 bases lay outside the gene matches. The germline V gene has CDR1 LNHDA and CDR2 SQIVND (reference sequence). DNA of the CDR3: TGTGCCAGTAGTCCAGGGGGACTAGCAGGAGAGACCCAGTACTTC. It translates to CASSPGGLAGETQYF. Filled out from reference TRBV19 and TRBJ2-5, the complete variable domain reads DGGITQSPKYLFRKEGQNVTLSCEQNLNHDAMYWYRQDPGQGLRLIYYSQIVNDFQKGDIAEGYSVSREKKESFPLTVTSAQKNPTAFYLCASSPGGLAGETQYFGPGTRLLVL.

This chain links TRBV15 with TRBJ1-5; D gene ambiguous. The germline V and J ends were trimmed by 2 bases and 5 bases, with 7 bases remaining between them. Looked up from germline, CDR1 is LNHNV and CDR2 is YYDKDF (reference sequence). The CDR3 totals 13 residues. CDR3 in DNA: TGTGCCACCAGCAGAACCTCCGATCAGCCCCAGCATTTT. It codes for CATSRTSDQPQHF.

This chain uses TRBV5-1 with TRBJ1-1; 8 positions agree with TRBD1. Trimming at V came to 4 bases and at J to 3 bases, leaving 8 bases not matched to a gene. Germline loops: CDR1 SGHRS, CDR2 YFSETQ. The CDR3 length is 15 residues. The CDR3 region has the DNA TGCGCCAGCAGCCCCGTTGGACAGGGATACACTGAAGCTTTCTTT. Amino acid sequence: CASSPVGQGYTEAFF. Supplemented by reference TRBV5-1 and TRBJ1-1, the full variable domain reads KAGVTQTPRYLIKTRGQQVTLSCSPISGHRSVSWYQQTPGQGLQFLFEYFSETQRNKGNFPGRFSGRQFSNSRSEMNVSTLELGDSALYLCASSPVGQGYTEAFFGQGTRLTVV.

A single count supports this clone. This rearrangement joins TRBV5-5 to TRBJ2-3, with 7 bases lining up with TRBD1. The V gene's germline CDR1 is SGHKS and CDR2 YYEKEE (reference sequence). This CDR3 is 16 amino acids long. V was pared by 0 bases and J by 5 bases, with 9 bases of the junction left unmatched. The CDR3 region is CASSLAYGTVQDTQYF. Written as DNA, the CDR3 is TGTGCCAGCAGCTTGGCCTACGGGACAGTTCAAGATACGCAGTATTTT.

The chain joins TRBV28 to TRBJ1-2; TRBD1 might be the D (5 bases). With 6 bases removed from V and 0 bases from J, the gap between germline ends came to 11 bases. The CDR3 spans 14 residues. Germline CDR1 reads MDHEN; CDR2 reads SYDVKM. The CDR3 region is CASSADSSNYGYTF. CDR3 sequence (DNA): TGTGCCAGCAGCGCAGACAGTTCTAACTATGGCTACACCTTC.

This sequence joins TRBV2 and TRBJ2-7, with a possible D match to TRBD1 (6 bases). Trimming pared 4 bases from V and 1 base from J, leaving 14 bases between. Germline values: CDR1 SNHLY, CDR2 FYNNEI. CDR3 length equals 15 residues. CDR3 sequence: CASSATGSLSYEQYF. CDR3 sequence (DNA): TGTGCCAGCAGTGCGACAGGAAGCCTTTCCTACGAGCAGTACTTC.

This sequence joins TRBV7-2 and TRBJ2-7, with TRBD1 matching over 9 bases. CDR3 size: 15 residues. With V trimmed by 5 bases and J by 3 bases, 8 bases remained unmatched. Germline V CDR1 and CDR2: SGHTA, FQGNSA. The CDR3 spells CASSRDRAANYEQYF. For the CDR3, the DNA is TGTGCCAGCAGCCGGGACAGGGCCGCTAACTACGAGCAGTACTTC.

This chain connects TRBV4-1 to TRBJ2-3, with D hard to call. Germline CDR1 MGHRA, CDR2 YSYEKL. Between the trimmed V and J ends, which lost 0 bases and 4 bases, there was a span of 17 bases. This CDR3 contains 17 residues. CDR3 DNA: TGCGCCAGCAGCCAAGAGAAGAGAGGCCTCCGGGCAGATACGCAGTATTTT. As protein: CASSQEKRGLRADTQYF.